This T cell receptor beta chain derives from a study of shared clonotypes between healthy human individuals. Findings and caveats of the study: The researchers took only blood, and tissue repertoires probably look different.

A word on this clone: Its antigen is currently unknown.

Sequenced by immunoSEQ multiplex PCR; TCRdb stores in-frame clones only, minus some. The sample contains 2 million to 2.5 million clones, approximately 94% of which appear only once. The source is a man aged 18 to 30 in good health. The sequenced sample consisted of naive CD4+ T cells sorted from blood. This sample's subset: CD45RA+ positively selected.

Written as DNA, the CDR3 is TGCGCCAGCAGCCCCGGCGGACTAGCGGGGGTGGCAGATACGCAGTATTTT. It translates to CASSPGGLAGVADTQYF. The J gene is TRBJ2-3, the V gene TRBV5-1; 13 bases map to TRBD2. The CDR3 contains 17 residues. V trimming: 4 bases; J trimming: 4 bases; junction bases outside the gene matches: 9. Germline V CDR1 and CDR2: SGHRS, YFSETQ.